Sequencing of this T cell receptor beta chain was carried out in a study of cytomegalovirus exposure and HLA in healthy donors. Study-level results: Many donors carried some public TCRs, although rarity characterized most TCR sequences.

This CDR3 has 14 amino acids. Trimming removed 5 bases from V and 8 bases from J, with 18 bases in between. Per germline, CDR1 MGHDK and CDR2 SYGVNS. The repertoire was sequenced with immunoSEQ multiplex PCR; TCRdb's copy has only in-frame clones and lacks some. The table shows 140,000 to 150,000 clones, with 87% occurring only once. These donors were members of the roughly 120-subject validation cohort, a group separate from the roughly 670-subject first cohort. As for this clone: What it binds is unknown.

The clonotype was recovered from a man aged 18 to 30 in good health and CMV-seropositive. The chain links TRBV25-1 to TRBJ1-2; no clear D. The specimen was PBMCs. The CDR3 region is CASSPTSSSSGYTF. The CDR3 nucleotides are TGTGCCAGCAGTCCGACTTCTTCAAGCTCGGGCTACACCTTC.